This T cell receptor beta chain was obtained from a study of TIL therapy for anti-PD-1-resistant metastatic lung cancer. The immunoSEQ assay was v3. The protocol was immunoSEQ multiplex PCR, while the TCRdb copy is restricted to in-frame clones and leaves out a portion. Of tens of thousands of clones listed, 71% were seen once; the top ten hold more than 5%. This CDR3 has 13 residues. Per the germline V gene, CDR1 is SGHRS and CDR2 is YFSETQ. The V end was cut by 3 bases, the J end by 0 bases, with 6 bases between. Indicated time point: pre-treatment sample, taken before nivolumab and TIL therapy. Most excised metastases sampled were pleural nodules or supraclavicular lymph nodes.

This sequence was found in a person between 30 and 80 years old with non-small cell lung cancer. The chain employs TRBV5-1 and TRBJ1-2, with D perhaps matching TRBD1 (6 bases). Sequences were derived from tumor tissue, sampled at baseline. As DNA, the CDR3 is TGCGCCAGCAGCTGGGACACTAACTATGGCTACACCTTC. Amino acids: CASSWDTNYGYTF. The full variable domain, in which reference TRBV5-1 and TRBJ1-2 provide the parts outside the CDR3, is KAGVTQTPRYLIKTRGQQVTLSCSPISGHRSVSWYQQTPGQGLQFLFEYFSETQRNKGNFPGRFSGRQFSNSRSEMNVSTLELGDSALYLCASSWDTNYGYTFGSGTRLTVV.